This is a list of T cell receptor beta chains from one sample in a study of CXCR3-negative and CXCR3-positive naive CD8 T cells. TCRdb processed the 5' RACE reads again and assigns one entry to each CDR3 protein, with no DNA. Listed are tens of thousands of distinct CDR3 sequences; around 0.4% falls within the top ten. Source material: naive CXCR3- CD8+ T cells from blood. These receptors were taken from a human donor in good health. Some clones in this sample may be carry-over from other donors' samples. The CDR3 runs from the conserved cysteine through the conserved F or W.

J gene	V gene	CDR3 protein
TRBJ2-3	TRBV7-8	CASSSNGPVLDTDTQYF
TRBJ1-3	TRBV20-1	CSARARTRSGNTIYF
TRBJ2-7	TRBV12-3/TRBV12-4	CASSPRDGNSYEQYF
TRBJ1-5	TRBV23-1	CAISDRGHYSNQPQHF
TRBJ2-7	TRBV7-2	CASSSIGGGYEQYF
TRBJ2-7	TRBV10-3	CAISEWLPGQGIETYEQYF
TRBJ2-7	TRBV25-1	CASSEGIGAYEQYF
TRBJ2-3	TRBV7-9	CASTRPQGGSTDTQYF
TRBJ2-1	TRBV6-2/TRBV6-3	CASSFLISYNEQFF
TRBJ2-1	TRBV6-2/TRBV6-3	CASRFGDYPEIGEQFF
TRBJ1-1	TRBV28	CASVTGTEAFF
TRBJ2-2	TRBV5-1	CASSSEDRGLPGELFF
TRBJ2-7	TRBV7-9	CASSNPPRTASYEQYF
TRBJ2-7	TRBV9	CASSVGRNGYEQYF
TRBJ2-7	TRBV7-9	CASSGRQGDYEQYF
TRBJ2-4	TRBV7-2	CASSLGTSALRAKNIQYF
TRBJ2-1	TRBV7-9	CASSLEGSDNEQFF
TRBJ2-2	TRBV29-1	CSAPEAETNTGELFF
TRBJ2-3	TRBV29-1	CSVTSQGARTDTQYF
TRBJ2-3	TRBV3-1	CASSPYIASTDTQYF
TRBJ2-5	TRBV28	CASSLTTVYRGETQYF
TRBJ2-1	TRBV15	CATSADRGAYNEQFF
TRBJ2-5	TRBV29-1	CSDRTGGAETQYF
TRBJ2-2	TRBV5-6	CASSPGGPGELFF
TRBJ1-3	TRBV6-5	CASSYGNTIYF
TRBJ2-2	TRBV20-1	CSARDPPGANTGELFF
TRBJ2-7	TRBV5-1	CASSLAGDEQYF
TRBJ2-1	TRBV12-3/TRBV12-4	CASSPGGGSSKGSYNEQFF
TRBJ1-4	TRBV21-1	CASSPHRDRGEEKLFF
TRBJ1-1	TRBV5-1	CASSLLGSDTEAFF
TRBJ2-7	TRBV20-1	CSAREGGYEQYF
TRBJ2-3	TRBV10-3	CAISESGQRGSEDTQYF
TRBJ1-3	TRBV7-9	CASSVGNTIYF
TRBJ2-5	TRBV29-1	CSVRSGIAAQYF
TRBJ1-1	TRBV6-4	CASSPTGTSNTEAFF
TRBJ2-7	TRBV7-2	CASSLNRPSYEQYF
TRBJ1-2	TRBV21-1	CASSRLRGSCRGYTF
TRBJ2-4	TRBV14	CASSQDYIQYF
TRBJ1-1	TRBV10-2	CASSVSQALNTEAFF
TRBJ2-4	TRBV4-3	CASSPLAESSFPYKNIQYF
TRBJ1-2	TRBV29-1	CSVEGTGGHYGYTF
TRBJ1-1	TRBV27	CASLVGTEAFF
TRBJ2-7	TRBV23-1	CASSPRGQWTEQYF
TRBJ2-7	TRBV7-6	CASSSTGALPYEQYF
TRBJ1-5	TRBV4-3	CASSQDATLGFSNQPQHF
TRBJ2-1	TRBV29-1	CSVEILAARMNEQFF